Reported below is one TCR beta chain. What it recognizes is unknown. The CDR3 is 15 residues long. The germline CDR1 and CDR2 sequences are SNHLY and FYNNEI. V lost 5 bases and J lost 0; bases outside the gene matches: 2. Only in-frame clones appear in the TCRdb table, and some are missing; sequencing was by immunoSEQ multiplex PCR. The sample contains roughly 130,000 clones, under 95% of which appear only once. The data were obtained in a study of T cell responses to AZD1222 COVID-19 vaccine. Study at large: Second-dose recipients at about 4 or about 12 weeks were treated as one pooled group. Findings and caveats of the study: Sampling captured repertoires only after the peak T cell response. Donors skewed white British and female; clonal diversity was possibly underestimated.

V gene TRBV2 combines with J gene TRBJ2-5; 11 nucleotides align to TRBD1. Sequencing was performed on peripheral blood, taken on day 0 of AZD1222 vaccination. The TCR comes from an adult in good health. CDR3 residues: CASSRDRGDQETQYF. CDR3 nucleotide sequence: TGTGCCAGCAGTCGGGACAGGGGGGACCAAGAGACCCAGTACTTC. Based on the CDR3 plus reference TRBV2 and TRBJ2-5, the full variable domain is EPEVTQTPSHQVTQMGQEVILRCVPISNHLYFYWYRQILGQKVEFLVSFYNNEISEKSEIFDDQFSVERPDGSNFTLKIRSTKLEDSAMYFCASSRDRGDQETQYFGPGTRLLVL.